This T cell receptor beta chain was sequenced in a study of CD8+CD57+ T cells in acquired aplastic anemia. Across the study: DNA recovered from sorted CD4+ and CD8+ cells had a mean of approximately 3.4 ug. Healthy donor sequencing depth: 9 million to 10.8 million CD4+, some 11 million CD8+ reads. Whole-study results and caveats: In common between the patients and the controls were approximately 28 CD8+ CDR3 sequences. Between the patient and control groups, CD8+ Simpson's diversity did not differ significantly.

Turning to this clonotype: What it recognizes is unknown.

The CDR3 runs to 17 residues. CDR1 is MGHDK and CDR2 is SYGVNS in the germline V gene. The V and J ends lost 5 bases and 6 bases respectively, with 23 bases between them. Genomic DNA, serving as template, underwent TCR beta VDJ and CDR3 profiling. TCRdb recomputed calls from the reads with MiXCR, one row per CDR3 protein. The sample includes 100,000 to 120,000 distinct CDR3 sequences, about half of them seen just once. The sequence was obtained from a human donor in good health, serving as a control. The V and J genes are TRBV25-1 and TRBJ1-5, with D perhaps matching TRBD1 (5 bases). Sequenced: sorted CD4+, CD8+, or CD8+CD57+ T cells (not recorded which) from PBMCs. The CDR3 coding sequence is TGTGCCAGCAGTACATGGGCAGGGCTTGGGGAATCTCAGCCCCAGCATTTT. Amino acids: CASSTWAGLGESQPQHF. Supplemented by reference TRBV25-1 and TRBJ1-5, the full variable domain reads EADIYQTPRYLVIGTGKKITLECSQTMGHDKMYWYQQDPGMELHLIHYSYGVNSTEKGDLSSESTVSRIRTEHFPLTLESARPSHTSQYLCASSTWAGLGESQPQHFGDGTRLSIL.